This T cell receptor (beta chain) was captured in a study of radiation and T cells in renal cell carcinoma. As regards this clone: The antigen remains unidentified.

This table comes from immunoSEQ multiplex PCR, and its TCRdb copy is limited to in-frame clones, with some not included. This table has just over 95,000 clones, more than 65% appearing once. Overall study results and limits: Top tumor clonotypes rose in blood 2 weeks post-radiation, then contracted.

Time point specified: blood 4 weeks post-SBRT, at nephrectomy. Noted treatment: 15 Gy SBRT to primary tumor, nephrectomy 4 weeks later. Nephrectomy followed 15 Gy stereotactic body radiation by 4 weeks. Blood was sampled at baseline, 2 weeks and 4 weeks after SBRT. Clear cell pathology was present in this patient's renal cell carcinoma. V gave up 0 bases and J gave up 1 base, with 7 bases separating them. The CDR3 is 14 residues long. The germline V gene has CDR1 SGHAT and CDR2 FQNNGV. The J gene is TRBJ2-7, the V gene TRBV11-2; D call uncertain. This receptor was identified in a man aged 55 to 70 with renal cell carcinoma. This specimen was blood, taken from a patient whose treatment included radiotherapy and nephrectomy. The CDR3, as DNA: TGTGCCAGCAGCTTAGACCGCTCTTCCTACGAGCAGTACTTC. Its protein is CASSLDRSSYEQYF. The full variable domain, with the rest looked up from reference TRBV11-2 and TRBJ2-7, is EAGVAQSPRYKIIEKRQSVAFWCNPISGHATLYWYQQILGQGPKLLIQFQNNGVVDDSQLPKDRFSAERLKGVDSTLKIQPAKLEDSAVYLCASSLDRSSYEQYFGPGTRLTVT.